Listed below are T cell receptor beta chains from one sample, sequenced in a study of cytomegalovirus exposure and HLA in healthy donors. The method was immunoSEQ multiplex PCR; TCRdb's version includes in-frame clones alone and lacks a portion of them. Among 80,000 to 100,000 clones listed, around four fifths were seen once. The specimen was PBMCs. These receptors were collected from a man aged 50 to 59 in good health and CMV-seropositive. Each CDR3 is given with its conserved first and last residue. The D gene is left open where the match is weak. Expanded clones get a size class; other rows say once, few or many, or leave the size out.

once	TRBV10-3	.	TRBJ2-1	TGTGCCATCAGTGAGTCCCCCGGGAATGAGCAGTTCTTC	CAISESPGNEQFF
.	TRBV5-6	TRBD1	TRBJ1-1	TGTGCCAGCAGCCGGCAGAACAGGGGCCTTGAAGCTTTCTTT	CASSRQNRGLEAFF
.	TRBV7-2	TRBD1	TRBJ2-4	TGTGCCAGCAGCTTAACCGGGACAGCCATGGACTTC	CASSLTGTAMDF
.	TRBV11-2	TRBD1	TRBJ1-4	TGTGCCAGCAGCCGCCAGGGGGCAACTAATGAAAAACTGTTTTTT	CASSRQGATNEKLFF
.	TRBV9	.	TRBJ1-1	TGTGCCAGCAGCGTAGGGACAGCGAACACTGAAGCTTTCTTT	CASSVGTANTEAFF
.	TRBV7-9	TRBD1	TRBJ2-7	TGTTCCAGCAGCCCACGACAGGGGTACGAGCAGTACTTC	CSSSPRQGYEQYF
.	TRBV6-1	TRBD2	TRBJ2-3	TGTGCCAGCAATAGCGGGGGGGCGAACACAGATACGCAGTATTTT	CASNSGGANTDTQYF
.	TRBV6-5	.	TRBJ2-7	TGTGCCAGCAGTTACCTTGGTCGGGAAAGCTACGAGCAGTACTTC	CASSYLGRESYEQYF
.	TRBV4-3	TRBD1	TRBJ2-1	TGCGCCAGCAGTTACAGGGGAGTCCCACCAGAGGAGCAGTTCTTC	CASSYRGVPPEEQFF
.	TRBV4-1	.	TRBJ1-2	TGCGCCAGCAGCCCTCTTGCAGGGTATGGCTACACCTTC	CASSPLAGYGYTF
.	TRBV11-3	.	TRBJ2-1	TGTGCCAGCAGGTTTAGCGTAGATAGTGAGCAGTTCTTC	CASRFSVDSEQFF
.	TRBV30	.	TRBJ1-3	TGTGCCTGGAGGGTTTTGACGGGAGGAAACACCATATATTTT	CAWRVLTGGNTIYF
.	TRBV19	.	TRBJ2-3	TGTGCCAGTAGCCTAAAACGGACCGACTACACAGATACGCAGTATTTT	CASSLKRTDYTDTQYF
.	TRBV9	TRBD2	TRBJ2-2	TGTGCCAGCAGCGTAGCTAGCGGGGGGGCCATCATCGGGGAGCTGTTTTTT	CASSVASGGAIIGELFF
.	TRBV25-1	TRBD1	TRBJ2-1	TGTGCCAGCAGTGACGCGGACAGGGATTTTGAGCAGTTCTTC	CASSDADRDFEQFF
.	TRBV4-1	.	TRBJ1-6	TGCGCCAGCAGCCAAGGTGCAGGGCTAACTAATTCACCCCTCCACTTT	CASSQGAGLTNSPLHF
.	TRBV6-5	.	TRBJ1-1	TGTGCCAGCAGCTTCCAGGGCGGGGACACTGAAGCTTTCTTT	CASSFQGGDTEAFF
.	TRBV6-1	TRBD1	TRBJ1-5	TGTGCCAGCAGTGCAACAGGGGTTCAGCCCCAGCATTTT	CASSATGVQPQHF
.	TRBV12-1	.	TRBJ2-1	TGTGCCAGCAGCTTGGCTTTTCCTGAGCAGTTCTTC	CASSLAFPEQFF
.	TRBV27	.	TRBJ1-6	TGTGCCAGCAGTTTAGGGTCCAGGCAGCTGTTTAATTCACCCCTCCACTTT	CASSLGSRQLFNSPLHF
once	TRBV28	.	TRBJ2-7	TGTGCCAGCAGTTTTCCGGGAACCCTTACGGAAGCCTACGAGCAGTACTTC	CASSFPGTLTEAYEQYF
few	TRBV7-3	TRBD1	TRBJ2-3	TGTGCCAGCAGCTTACCGGACAGGGCTAACAGGGGGACTAGCACAGATACGCAGTATTTT	CASSLPDRANRGTSTDTQYF
.	TRBV4-1	.	TRBJ2-6	TGCGCCAGCAGCCCCACTAGCTCTGGGGCCAACGTCCTGACTTTC	CASSPTSSGANVLTF
few	TRBV6-6	.	TRBJ1-5	TGTGCCGGCGGGACCTCGGAACAGCCCCAGCATTTT	CAGGTSEQPQHF
.	TRBV7-2	TRBD1	TRBJ2-2	TGTGCCAGCAGTATTAACAGGGGTGGGACCGGGGAGCTGTTTTTT	CASSINRGGTGELFF
.	TRBV9	.	TRBJ2-2	TGTGCCAGCAGCCTAACTAGCTCCTTTCCCGGGGAGCTGTTTTTT	CASSLTSSFPGELFF
.	TRBV2	TRBD1	TRBJ1-5	TGTGCCAGCAATACGGGACCGGGGACAGGGGGCAATCAGCCCCAGCATTTT	CASNTGPGTGGNQPQHF
.	TRBV19	TRBD1	TRBJ2-7	TGTGCCAGTGCCGAGGGGGCCCCCTACGAGCAGTACTTC	CASAEGAPYEQYF
.	TRBV11-2	TRBD2	TRBJ2-7	TGTGCCAGCAGCTTAGATCGAGGAGCGGGGGGGACCTACGAGCAGTACTTC	CASSLDRGAGGTYEQYF
.	TRBV9	TRBD2	TRBJ2-5	TGTGCCAGCAGCGCTCGGACTAGCGGGGGATGGGAGACCCAGTACTTC	CASSARTSGGWETQYF
.	TRBV4-2	TRBD1	TRBJ2-7	TGTGCCAGCAGCCAAGTGCGGACAGGAACCTACGAGCAGTACTTC	CASSQVRTGTYEQYF
.	TRBV7-2	TRBD2	TRBJ2-7	TGTGCCAGCAGCCGGGTGTCAGCGGGGGGCGAGCAGTACTTC	CASSRVSAGGEQYF
.	TRBV19	.	TRBJ1-5	TGTGCCAGTAGTCCGGGAGGGGACAATCAGCCCCAGCATTTT	CASSPGGDNQPQHF
.	TRBV7-3	TRBD1	TRBJ2-7	TGTGCCAGCCGTCCAGGGGGTTCTTCCTACGAGCAGTACTTC	CASRPGGSSYEQYF
.	TRBV4-3	TRBD1	TRBJ2-7	TGCGCCAGCAGCCCGGGACAGTACTCCTACGAGCAGTACTTC	CASSPGQYSYEQYF
once	TRBV4-1	TRBD1	TRBJ2-3	TGCGCCAGCAGACCCGGGACAGGGCCAGATACGCAGTATTTT	CASRPGTGPDTQYF
few	TRBV7-6	.	TRBJ2-5	TGTGCCAGCACCCGGGTTGGCGGCGGGGTGGGGACCCAGTACTTC	CASTRVGGGVGTQYF
.	TRBV30	.	TRBJ2-2	TGTGCCTGGAGTGTACTTGAGACATGGGGGCGCACCGGGGAGCTGTTTTTT	CAWSVLETWGRTGELFF
.	TRBV20-1	.	TRBJ2-7	TGCAGTGCTAAAGGGGACGAGCAGTACTTC	CSAKGDEQYF
once	TRBV7-2	.	TRBJ1-6	TGTGCCAGCAGCTTGTATCCCCTGGGAGGTCCAAATTCACCCCTCAACTTT	CASSLYPLGGPNSPLNF
once	TRBV5-8	.	TRBJ1-6	TGTGCCAGCAGCTTGGGTCTGTCTAAATATAATTCACCCCTCCACTTT	CASSLGLSKYNSPLHF
.	TRBV18	.	TRBJ1-1	TGTGCCAGCTCTCGAGGACAGACCGAAGCTTTCTTT	CASSRGQTEAFF
.	TRBV4-3	.	TRBJ1-5	TGCGCCAGCAGCCAAGAACAGGAGCGTCAGCCCCAGCATTTT	CASSQEQERQPQHF
.	TRBV30	.	TRBJ1-5	TGTGCCTGGAGTGTACTAGCCAGCAATCAGCCCCAGCATTTT	CAWSVLASNQPQHF
.	TRBV7-9	TRBD2	TRBJ2-7	TGTGCCAGTGGTCCGGGGGGCTACGAGCAGTACTTC	CASGPGGYEQYF
.	TRBV7-2	.	TRBJ1-1	TGTGCCAGCAGCTTAACTGGGCCCAAGGGGCACACTGAAGCTTTCTTT	CASSLTGPKGHTEAFF
.	TRBV2	.	TRBJ1-4	TGTGCCAGCAGTGATCGGGCAGGGAAGGAAAAACTGTTTTTT	CASSDRAGKEKLFF
few	TRBV27	.	TRBJ1-2	TGTGCCAGCAGTAAGGACAGACTTGGCTATGGCTACACCTTC	CASSKDRLGYGYTF
once	TRBV6-1	TRBD1	TRBJ1-2	TGTGCCAGCAGTGACGCCCTAACAGGGGGCTATGGCTACACCTTC	CASSDALTGGYGYTF
few	TRBV7-3	TRBD2	TRBJ2-5	TGTGCCAGCAGCCCGGGACTAGCGGGGGGGCAAGAGACCCAGTACTTC	CASSPGLAGGQETQYF
.	TRBV5-6	TRBD1	TRBJ2-7	TGTGCCAGCAGCAAAGGGACAGGGATCTACGAGCAGTACTTC	CASSKGTGIYEQYF
once	TRBV5-1	.	TRBJ1-1	TGCGCCAGCAGCCCGATCACACGGAACACTGAAGCTTTCTTT	CASSPITRNTEAFF
.	TRBV2	.	TRBJ2-5	TGTGCCAGCAGTGGTATGGAGACCCAGTACTTC	CASSGMETQYF
.	TRBV7-2	TRBD2	TRBJ2-7	TGTGCCAGCAGTCTTAGTTCCGGGGGGTCCTACGAGCAGTACTTC	CASSLSSGGSYEQYF
.	TRBV9	TRBD1	TRBJ1-3	TGTGCCAGCAGCGTAGGACAGGGGACGGGAAACACCATATATTTT	CASSVGQGTGNTIYF
.	TRBV10-3	.	TRBJ2-7	TGTGCCATCAGTGAGTCCAACATGCCGTACGAGCAGTACTTC	CAISESNMPYEQYF